This T cell receptor (beta chain) comes out of a study of T cells in localized non-small cell lung cancer. Study observations and caveats: Longer survival (overall) was linked to higher T cell density in blood.

Concerning this clone itself: Its antigen is currently unknown.

Only in-frame clones appear in the TCRdb table, and some are missing; sequencing was by immunoSEQ multiplex PCR. The sample records fewer than 30,000 clones, 85% to 90% being singletons. CDR3 length equals 14 residues. CDR1 MGHDK and CDR2 SYGVNS come from the germline V gene. V was clipped by 3 bases and J by 6 bases, with 12 bases between them. The chain is built from TRBV25-1 and TRBJ1-3; tentatively, D is TRBD1 (6 bases). Here the sequenced sample was PBMCs, taken before any cancer treatment. The TCR was taken from a man aged 35 to 70 with stage II lung adenocarcinoma. The CDR3 DNA is TGTGCCAGCAGTGAGGCAGGGGACAAAAACACCATATATTTT. Translating gives CASSEAGDKNTIYF.